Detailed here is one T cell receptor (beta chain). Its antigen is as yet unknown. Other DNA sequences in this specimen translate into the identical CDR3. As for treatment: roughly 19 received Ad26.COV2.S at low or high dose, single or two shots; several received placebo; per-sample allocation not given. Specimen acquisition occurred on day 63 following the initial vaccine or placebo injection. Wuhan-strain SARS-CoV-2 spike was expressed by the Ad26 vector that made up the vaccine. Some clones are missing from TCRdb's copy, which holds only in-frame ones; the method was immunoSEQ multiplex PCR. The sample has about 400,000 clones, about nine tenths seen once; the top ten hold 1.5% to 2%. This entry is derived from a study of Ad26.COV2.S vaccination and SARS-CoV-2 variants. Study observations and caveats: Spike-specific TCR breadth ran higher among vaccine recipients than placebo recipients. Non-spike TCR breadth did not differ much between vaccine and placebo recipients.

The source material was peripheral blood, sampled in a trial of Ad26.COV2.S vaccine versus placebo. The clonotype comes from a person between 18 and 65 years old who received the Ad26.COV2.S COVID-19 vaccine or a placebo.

Written as DNA, the CDR3 is TGTGCCAGCAGTTTAAGGGGCGGCTATGGCTACACCTTC. Translating gives CASSLRGGYGYTF. The chain joins TRBV27 to TRBJ1-2; weak D call: TRBD1 (5 bases). The ends were cut back, 2 bases at V and 4 bases at J, with 8 bases in the middle. The CDR3 has 13 amino acids. Per the germline V gene, CDR1 is MNHEY and CDR2 is SMNVEV (reference sequence).